This entry features one T cell receptor beta chain sequence. In the original processing: Nucleated cell number was recorded as an estimate derived from reference gene primer amplification. The protocol was immunoSEQ multiplex PCR, while the TCRdb copy is restricted to in-frame clones and leaves out a portion. V, J and clone size are those of that table, while D and trimming were read from the DNA. The sample has over 200,000 clones; roughly 87% are singletons. Germline V lookup: CDR1 SQVTM, CDR2 ANQGSEA. The V and J ends lost 6 bases and 6 bases, in that order; junction bases with no gene match: 10. This CDR3 has 14 amino acids. The data stem from a study of blood T cell repertoires in COVID-19.

This chain uses TRBV29-1 with TRBJ2-2; 7 bases line up with TRBD1. Sequencing input: peripheral blood. The receptor's source is a middle-aged man with active or convalescent COVID-19. CDR3 sequence: CSVETGSRPGELFF. The CDR3 nucleotides are TGCAGCGTGGAGACAGGGAGCCGTCCCGGGGAGCTGTTTTTT.